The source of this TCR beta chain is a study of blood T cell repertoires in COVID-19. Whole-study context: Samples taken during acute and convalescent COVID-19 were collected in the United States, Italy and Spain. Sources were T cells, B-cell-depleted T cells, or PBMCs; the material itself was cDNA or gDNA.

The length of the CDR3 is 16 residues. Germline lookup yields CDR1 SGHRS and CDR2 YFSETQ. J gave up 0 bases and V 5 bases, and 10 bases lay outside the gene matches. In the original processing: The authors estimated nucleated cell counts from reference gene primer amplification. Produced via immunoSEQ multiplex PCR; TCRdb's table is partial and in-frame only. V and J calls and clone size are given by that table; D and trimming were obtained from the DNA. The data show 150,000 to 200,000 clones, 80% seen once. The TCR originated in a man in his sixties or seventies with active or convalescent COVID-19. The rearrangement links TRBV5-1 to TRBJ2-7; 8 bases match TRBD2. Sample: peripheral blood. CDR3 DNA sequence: TGCGCCAGCAGGTCCAGCGGGGGACGTAGCTCCTACGAGCAGTACTTC. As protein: CASRSSGGRSSYEQYF.